These 23 T cell receptor beta chains were sequenced from one sample in a study of a mutant IDH1 vaccine in newly diagnosed glioma. No antigens are known for them. Some clones are missing from TCRdb's copy, which holds only in-frame ones; the method was immunoSEQ multiplex PCR. The sample lists 50,000 or so clones, roughly 83% seen once, with 4.3% in the top ten. Time point of the sample: week 47, end of study. The vaccine gave 300 ug of a 20-mer mutant IDH1 peptide subcutaneously per dose. Material: PBMCs, obtained from a glioma patient whose treatment included an IDH1 peptide vaccine. The receptors stem from a woman between 25 and 40 years old with glioma. Some clones in this sample may be carry-over from other donors' samples.

The chain carries TRBV30 and TRBJ2-7; possibly TRBD2 for D (5 bases). Germline V gives CDR1 GTSNPN, CDR2 SVGIG (reference sequence). Trimming removed 0 bases from V and 3 bases from J, with 12 bases in between. This CDR3 is built from 14 residues. The CDR3 nucleotides are TGTGCCTGGAGTGTAGGTGGGAGTATCTACGAGCAGTACTTC. It yields the protein CAWSVGGSIYEQYF.

In this sample, this clone turned up a few times. The V call is TRBV6-1, the J call TRBJ1-3; tentatively, D is TRBD1 (5 bases). V was clipped by 4 bases and J by 2 bases, with 12 bases between them. The CDR3 extends over 15 amino acids. Germline CDR1 and CDR2: MNHNS and SASEGT. CDR3 sequence: CASSVPGEAGNTIYF. Here the CDR3 DNA reads TGTGCCAGCAGTGTTCCGGGGGAGGCTGGAAACACCATATATTTT.

The rearrangement links TRBV18 to TRBJ2-3, with 9 bases fitting TRBD2. CDR1 and CDR2 from the germline V gene are KGHSH and LQKENI. The CDR3 is 17 amino acids. With 3 bases clipped from V and 3 bases from J, the junction kept 10 bases outside the gene matches. For the CDR3, the DNA is TGTGCCAGCTCACCCCTGAGAGTTGCGGGAGGGACAGATACGCAGTATTTT. Residues: CASSPLRVAGGTDTQYF.

This chain links TRBV30 with TRBJ1-2, with unresolved D. CDR1 and CDR2 (germline): GTSNPN, SVGIG (reference sequence). Trimming cost V 0 bases and J 4 bases, with 9 bases left between them. The CDR3 spans 13 residues. The CDR3 nucleotides read TGTGCCTGGAGTGTGGGAGGACGCTATGGCTACACCTTC. The encoded protein is CAWSVGGRYGYTF. Filled out from reference TRBV30 and TRBJ1-2, the complete variable domain reads SQTIHQWPATLVQPVGSPLSLECTVEGTSNPNLYWYRQAAGRGLQLLFYSVGIGQISSEVPQNLSASRPQDRQFILSSKKLLLSDSGFYLCAWSVGGRYGYTFGSGTRLTVV.

The chain couples TRBV6-6 to TRBJ2-4; D may be TRBD2 (6 bases). CDR1 is MNHNY and CDR2 is SVGAGI in the germline V gene (reference sequence). The CDR3 length is 14 residues. V was clipped by 7 bases and J by 5 bases, with 15 bases between them. The CDR3 spells CASTHWEAQNIQYF. DNA for the CDR3: TGTGCCAGCACTCACTGGGAGGCCCAAAACATTCAGTACTTC.

V gene TRBV11-3 combines with J gene TRBJ1-2; a possible D gene is TRBD1 (5 bases). V lost 4 bases to trimming and J lost 7 bases, with 13 bases between them. The CDR3 totals 13 residues. Germline V gene sequence: CDR1 SGHNT, CDR2 YENEEA. The CDR3 nucleotides are TGTGCCAGCAGCTCTAGGGGCTATAGTGGCTACACCTTC. Protein: CASSSRGYSGYTF.

The rearrangement joins TRBV7-2 to TRBJ2-1, with 7 positions matching TRBD2. Germline assignment: CDR1 SGHTA and CDR2 FQGNSA. J was trimmed by 2 bases and V by 5 bases; bases with no gene match: 3. This CDR3 spans 14 amino acids. The CDR3 is CASSPGRAYNEQFF. The CDR3 DNA reads TGTGCCAGCAGCCCGGGGAGGGCCTACAATGAGCAGTTCTTC.

The chain links TRBV2 to TRBJ1-1; a weak D match, TRBD1 (5 bases). Germline V lookup: CDR1 SNHLY, CDR2 FYNNEI. This CDR3 has 13 residues. The V end was cut by 3 bases, the J end by 3 bases, with 8 bases between. CDR3: CASSDQGYTEAFF. Here the CDR3 DNA reads TGTGCCAGCAGTGACCAGGGCTACACTGAAGCTTTCTTT. The full variable domain, in which reference TRBV2 and TRBJ1-1 provide the parts outside the CDR3, is EPEVTQTPSHQVTQMGQEVILRCVPISNHLYFYWYRQILGQKVEFLVSFYNNEISEKSEIFDDQFSVERPDGSNFTLKIRSTKLEDSAMYFCASSDQGYTEAFFGQGTRLTVV.

The rearrangement joins TRBV27 to TRBJ2-7; 9 bases are shared with TRBD2. V was pared by 3 bases and J by 6 bases, with 12 bases of the junction left unmatched. Per the germline V gene, CDR1 is MNHEY and CDR2 is SMNVEV (reference sequence). This CDR3 contains 16 residues. The CDR3 region is CASSFTSASGRFEQYF. The CDR3 DNA reads TGTGCCAGCAGTTTTACCTCGGCCAGCGGGAGGTTCGAGCAGTACTTC.

This clone was seen just once. In nucleotides, the CDR3 is TGTGCCAGCAGCTTGGTGGGCAGGGGAGACTATGGCTACACCTTC. Amino acid sequence: CASSLVGRGDYGYTF. The rearrangement links TRBV5-6 to TRBJ1-2, with a possible D match to TRBD1 (6 bases). The CDR3 covers 15 residues. Germline V gene sequence: CDR1 SGHDT, CDR2 YYEEEE. V was pared by 0 bases and J by 3 bases, with 12 bases between.

The V call is TRBV5-4, the J call TRBJ1-3; a weak D match, TRBD1 (6 bases). CDR1 SGHNT and CDR2 YYREEE come from the germline V gene (reference sequence). Trimming took 0 bases from V and 1 from J, leaving 11 bases between them. This CDR3 is 16 amino acids long. The CDR3 sequence: CASSLGGGLSGNTIYF. CDR3 nucleotide sequence: TGTGCCAGCAGCTTGGGGGGGGGCCTGTCTGGAAACACCATATATTTT.

The V and J genes are TRBV4-2 and TRBJ2-7, with 13 positions matching TRBD2. The germline CDR1 and CDR2 sequences are LGHNA and YNFKEQ. The CDR3 totals 17 residues. V was pared by 0 bases and J by 1 base, with 3 bases of the junction left unmatched. This chain's CDR3 is CASSQEGLAGRSYEQYF. In DNA, the CDR3 is TGTGCCAGCAGCCAAGAGGGACTAGCGGGGCGATCCTACGAGCAGTACTTC.

The chain joins TRBV5-1 to TRBJ1-1; 9 bases fit TRBD1. Per the germline V gene, CDR1 is SGHRS and CDR2 is YFSETQ. This CDR3 contains 17 residues. After removal of 4 bases from V and 0 bases from J, the junction contained 10 bases not matched to a gene. DNA of the CDR3: TGCGCCAGCAGCCATCCGGGACAGGGACTTTTGAACACTGAAGCTTTCTTT. Translation: CASSHPGQGLLNTEAFF.

The chain links TRBV29-1 to TRBJ2-1; 11 nucleotides line up with TRBD1. V lost 5 bases to trimming and J lost 3 bases; unmatched junction nucleotides: 9. The germline V gene encodes CDR1 SQVTM and CDR2 ANQGSEA. The CDR3 extends over 16 amino acids. CDR3 in DNA: TGCAGCGTTACTGGAGGGGACAGGGGGATCTACAATGAGCAGTTCTTC. It is translated as CSVTGGDRGIYNEQFF.

This chain joins TRBV19 and TRBJ1-3, with no clear D. The CDR3 sequence is 15 residues long. V shed 6 bases and J shed 4 bases, with 16 bases lying between them. In germline, CDR1 is LNHDA, CDR2 SQIVND (reference sequence). The CDR3, as DNA: TGTGCCAGTAGCCCCTCCCGGGCAGCAGGAAACACCATATATTTT. As protein: CASSPSRAAGNTIYF.

The J gene is TRBJ2-7, the V gene TRBV10-1, with TRBD1 matching over 7 bases. Germline assignment: CDR1 WNHNN and CDR2 SYGVQD (reference sequence). V shed 5 bases, J shed 2 bases, and the junction held 6 bases outside the gene matches. The CDR3 totals 14 residues. DNA of the CDR3: TGCGCCAGCAGTCCGGACAGGAGCACCTACGAGCAGTACTTC. Its translation: CASSPDRSTYEQYF.

This clone was seen only a few times. The gene calls are TRBV6-5 and TRBJ2-2; unclear D gene. CDR1 and CDR2 from the germline V gene are MNHEY and SVGAGI. This CDR3 contains 15 residues. The V and J ends lost 0 bases and 6 bases respectively, with 11 bases between them. The CDR3 DNA is TGTGCCAGCAGTTACTCGAAAGGGTTTTCCGGGGAGCTGTTTTTT. It codes for CASSYSKGFSGELFF.

The chain has TRBV4-2 and TRBJ1-2, with 11 nucleotides matching TRBD1. The germline gives CDR1 LGHNA, CDR2 YNFKEQ. CDR3 length equals 18 residues. The J segment lost 5 bases and the V segment lost 0 bases, leaving 11 bases of the junction unmatched. The CDR3: CASSQDRTGGYESYGYTF. The DNA for the CDR3 is TGTGCCAGCAGCCAAGATCGGACAGGGGGCTATGAGTCTTATGGCTACACCTTC.

The CDR3 DNA sequence: TGTGCCAGTAGTATTAGGAGCGGGAGCCGTTCCTACGAGCAGTACTTC. Residues: CASSIRSGSRSYEQYF. The chain employs TRBV19 and TRBJ2-7, with TRBD2 matching over 8 bases. CDR1 LNHDA and CDR2 SQIVND come from the germline V gene (reference sequence). Trimming removed 3 bases from V and 1 base from J; junction bases left unmatched: 8. CDR3 length: 16 amino acids.

The chain joins TRBV7-2 to TRBJ2-7, with 10 nucleotides matching TRBD1. Germline V CDR1 and CDR2: SGHTA, FQGNSA. The CDR3 covers 14 residues. V shed 5 bases, J shed 3 bases, and the junction held 4 bases outside the gene matches. The CDR3 DNA sequence: TGTGCCAGCAGCGGGCGGACAGGGGGCTACGAGCAGTACTTC. It codes for CASSGRTGGYEQYF.

This rearrangement joins TRBV7-9 to TRBJ2-3, with D hard to call. The V gene lost 5 bases and the J gene lost 1 base, with 16 bases spanning the gap. CDR3 length: 16 residues. Germline assignment: CDR1 SEHNR and CDR2 FQNEAQ (reference sequence). The CDR3 bases are TGTGCCAGCAGCCCCGCGCCAAGTCGCGGCACAGATACGCAGTATTTT. Encoded protein: CASSPAPSRGTDTQYF.

V and J are TRBV4-2 and TRBJ2-1; 11 bases line up with TRBD2. This CDR3 spans 15 amino acids. CDR1 is LGHNA and CDR2 is YNFKEQ in the germline V gene. V lost 3 bases to trimming and J lost 4 bases; unmatched junction nucleotides: 2. CDR3 protein: CASSQTSGAYNEQFF. CDR3 sequence (DNA): TGTGCCAGCAGCCAGACTAGCGGGGCGTACAATGAGCAGTTCTTC.

This chain joins TRBV30 and TRBJ1-1, with no clear D. CDR1 and CDR2 from the germline V gene are GTSNPN and SVGIG (reference sequence). CDR3 length: 11 amino acids. V was shortened by 4 bases and J by 2 bases, with 5 bases between the two germline ends. The CDR3 loop is CAWKPNTEAFF. CDR3 coding DNA: TGTGCCTGGAAACCAAACACTGAAGCTTTCTTT.